The 4 T cell receptor beta chains given below trace back to one sample, sequenced in a study of blood T cell repertoires in COVID-19. Generated by immunoSEQ multiplex PCR, the TCRdb table keeps only in-frame clones and is missing some. The sample carries 150,000 to 200,000 clones, about 92% recorded once. Material: peripheral blood. The source of these receptors is a man aged 30 to 39 with COVID-19, enrolled during active disease.

The chain couples TRBV7-8 to TRBJ2-5, with TRBD1 matching 8 bases. CDR1 is SGHVS and CDR2 is FQNEAQ in the germline V gene. The V segment lost 5 bases and the J segment 4 bases; nucleotides outside the gene matches: 6. The CDR3 runs to 14 residues. This CDR3 is CASSLLTGVETQYF. CDR3 bases: TGTGCCAGCAGCCTATTGACAGGGGTAGAGACCCAGTACTTC.

V gene TRBV3-1 (or the pseudogene TRBV3-2) combines with J gene TRBJ1-2, with no clear D. This CDR3 has 13 residues. Germline V gene data show CDR1 as LGHDT and CDR2 as YNNKEL (reference sequence). The V end was cut by 0 bases, the J end by 9 bases, with 11 bases between. The CDR3 region has the DNA TGTGCCAGCAGCCAAGAGGTGGCAGGCCGCTACACCTTC. Encoded protein: CASSQEVAGRYTF.

J is TRBJ2-3 and V is TRBV11-2; tentatively, D is TRBD2 (5 bases). This CDR3 comprises 16 residues. The germline V gene encodes CDR1 SGHAT and CDR2 FQNNGV. With 2 bases removed from V and 2 bases from J, the gap between germline ends came to 14 bases. CDR3 nucleotide sequence: TGTGCCAGCAGCTTACGTGCCCCTAGCCTCACAGATACGCAGTATTTT. It is translated as CASSLRAPSLTDTQYF. Complete variable domain (other parts from reference TRBV11-2 and TRBJ2-3): EAGVAQSPRYKIIEKRQSVAFWCNPISGHATLYWYQQILGQGPKLLIQFQNNGVVDDSQLPKDRFSAERLKGVDSTLKIQPAKLEDSAVYLCASSLRAPSLTDTQYFGPGTRLTVL.

The chain couples TRBV7-3 to TRBJ2-7; 7 nucleotides match TRBD2. The ends lost 5 bases at V and 4 bases at J; junction bases unmatched: 14. In germline, CDR1 is SGHTA, CDR2 FQGTGA. This CDR3 has 16 residues. This chain's CDR3 is CASSPAGTGGLYEQYF. CDR3 sequence (DNA): TGTGCCAGCAGCCCCGCGGGTACGGGGGGACTTTACGAGCAGTACTTC. Looking up the rest from reference TRBV7-3 and TRBJ2-7 gives the full variable domain: GAGVSQTPSNKVTEKGKYVELRCDPISGHTALYWYRQSLGQGPEFLIYFQGTGAADDSGLPNDRFFAVRPEGSVSTLKIQRTERGDSAVYLCASSPAGTGGLYEQYFGPGTRLTVT.